The rows below give T cell receptor beta chains drawn from one sample of a study of beta chain features in type 1 diabetes. Here immunoSEQ multiplex PCR was the method, and the copy in TCRdb shows in-frame clones only, minus some. The sample lists 350,000 to 400,000 clones; more than 13% were seen once. Sequencing input: naive CD4+ T cells from blood. The origin of the receptors is a woman younger than 35 in good health. Each CDR3 is given with its conserved first and last residue. D genes are given only for firm matches. Some rows have no size entry. The others give once, few or many, or a class for an expanded clone.

length	D	size	V	J	CDR3	DNA
12	NA	NA	TRBV28	TRBJ2-7	CASSPRGYEQYF	TGTGCCAGCAGCCCACGGGGATACGAGCAGTACTTC
15	TRBD2	few	TRBV30	TRBJ2-1	CATRVGLAVYNEQFF	TGTGCCACGAGGGTAGGACTAGCGGTATACAATGAGCAGTTCTTC
12	TRBD1	NA	TRBV30	TRBJ2-1	CAWSSQGNEQFF	TGTGCCTGGAGTTCACAGGGGAATGAGCAGTTCTTC
15	NA	NA	TRBV9	TRBJ2-6	CASSVELSGANVLTF	TGTGCCAGCAGCGTGGAGCTCTCTGGGGCCAACGTCCTGACTTTC
14	TRBD2	few	TRBV29-1	TRBJ2-1	CSVSSSGSYNEQFF	TGCAGCGTCTCTTCTAGCGGGAGTTACAATGAGCAGTTCTTC
19	TRBD2	NA	TRBV14	TRBJ2-1	CASSQGGWLAVYSYNEQFF	TGTGCCAGCAGCCAGGGAGGTTGGCTAGCGGTTTACTCCTACAATGAGCAGTTCTTC
16	TRBD2	NA	TRBV7-2	TRBJ2-2	CASSRRLAGITGELFF	TGTGCCAGCAGTCGTCGACTAGCGGGAATTACCGGGGAGCTGTTTTTT
14	TRBD1	NA	TRBV6-5	TRBJ2-1	CASSPGTGYNEQFF	TGTGCCAGCAGTCCCGGGACAGGGTACAATGAGCAGTTCTTC
17	TRBD2	few	TRBV29-1	TRBJ2-1	CPGTSRISGFKGNEQFF	TGCCCGGGGACTAGCAGAATCAGCGGGTTTAAAGGCAATGAGCAGTTCTTC
14	NA	few	TRBV2	TRBJ1-5	CASSDGQMHQPQHF	TGTGCCAGCAGTGATGGTCAGATGCATCAGCCCCAGCATTTT
16	TRBD2	NA	TRBV5-4	TRBJ2-5	CASSLPTGLASETQYF	TGTGCCAGCAGCTTACCCACCGGACTAGCGAGTGAGACCCAGTACTTC
16	NA	NA	TRBV18	TRBJ2-1	CASSPPSARVQNEQFF	TGTGCCAGCTCACCACCTTCGGCTAGAGTCCAGAATGAGCAGTTCTTC
16	NA	NA	TRBV7-6	TRBJ2-3	CASSLYPRGSTDTQYF	TGTGCCAGCAGCTTATACCCGAGGGGGAGCACAGATACGCAGTATTTT
16	NA	NA	TRBV28	TRBJ1-1	CASSLDPRAQGTEAFF	TGTGCCAGCAGTTTAGACCCCCGGGCTCAGGGGACTGAAGCTTTCTTT
14	NA	NA	TRBV28	TRBJ2-7	CASSSGEWSYEQYF	TGTGCCAGCAGTTCCGGGGAGTGGTCCTACGAGCAGTACTTC
15	NA	NA	TRBV27	TRBJ2-2	CASSLYYSNTGELFF	TGTGCCAGCAGTTTATACTATTCGAACACCGGGGAGCTGTTTTTT
13	NA	NA	TRBV29-1	TRBJ2-1	CSVAGVLYNEQFF	TGCAGCGTTGCAGGGGTTCTCTACAATGAGCAGTTCTTC
14	NA	NA	TRBV28	TRBJ1-2	CASSLGQKNYGYTF	TGTGCCAGCAGTTTAGGGCAGAAAAACTATGGCTACACCTTC
15	TRBD1	few	TRBV28	TRBJ2-1	CASSFWDRGREEQFF	TGTGCCAGCAGTTTTTGGGACAGGGGTAGGGAGGAGCAGTTCTTC
14	TRBD1	NA	TRBV6-1	TRBJ2-1	CASSRDRAYNEQFF	TGTGCCAGCAGCCGGGACAGAGCCTACAATGAGCAGTTCTTC
15	TRBD1	few	TRBV11-2	TRBJ1-4	CASSPGGLANEKLFF	TGTGCCAGCAGCCCAGGGGGTTTGGCTAATGAAAAACTGTTTTTT
14	TRBD1	NA	TRBV7-6	TRBJ1-2	CASSPDRGQNGYTF	TGTGCCAGCAGCCCAGACAGGGGGCAGAATGGCTACACCTTC
15	TRBD2	few	TRBV23-1	TRBJ2-4	CASSQAGRAENIQYF	TGCGCCAGCAGTCAAGCAGGGAGGGCTGAAAACATTCAGTACTTC
11	NA	few	TRBV30	TRBJ2-1	CAWRGGGAAFF	TGTGCCTGGAGGGGTGGCGGAGCAGCGTTCTTC
15	NA	few	TRBV9	TRBJ2-1	CASSVGSTPYNEQFF	TGTGCCAGCAGCGTAGGTAGCACACCCTACAATGAGCAGTTCTTC
14	TRBD1	few	TRBV9	TRBJ2-7	CASSAFTGEREQYF	TGTGCCAGCAGCGCGTTTACAGGGGAACGCGAGCAGTACTTC
12	TRBD1	few	TRBV27	TRBJ1-2	CASSPRTGGYTF	TGTGCCAGCAGTCCGCGGACAGGCGGCTACACCTTC
15	TRBD1	NA	TRBV18	TRBJ2-7	CASSPAGQGFYEQYF	TGTGCCAGCTCCCCTGCGGGACAGGGGTTCTACGAGCAGTACTTC
14	NA	few	TRBV15	TRBJ1-2	CATSRGERGYGYTF	TGTGCCACCAGCAGAGGAGAAAGGGGCTATGGCTACACCTTC
15	NA	NA	TRBV28	TRBJ2-7	CASSLSTVSSYEQYF	TGTGCCAGCAGTTTATCAACGGTTAGCTCCTACGAGCAGTACTTC
16	TRBD1	NA	TRBV12-5	TRBJ1-2	CASGWIGQARNYGYTF	TGTGCTAGTGGTTGGATCGGACAGGCCCGGAACTATGGCTACACCTTC
15	NA	few	TRBV9	TRBJ1-3	CASSARGNSGNTIYF	TGTGCCAGCAGCGCCAGGGGCAACTCTGGAAACACCATATATTTT
15	NA	NA	TRBV28	TRBJ2-7	CASTERGALSYEQYF	TGTGCCAGCACCGAACGCGGGGCCCTCTCCTACGAGCAGTACTTC
14	TRBD1	few	TRBV28	TRBJ1-4	CASSSQGAGEKLFF	TGTGCCAGCAGCTCGCAGGGGGCGGGTGAAAAACTGTTTTTT
15	NA	NA	TRBV2	TRBJ1-4	CASSERTAKNEKLFF	TGTGCCAGCAGTGAGAGGACAGCGAAAAATGAAAAACTGTTTTTT
12	NA	few	TRBV7-2	TRBJ1-3	CASSTPGNTIYF	TGTGCCAGCAGTACACCCGGAAACACCATATATTTT
12	TRBD1	few	TRBV29-1	TRBJ2-7	CSVWDRAYEQYF	TGCAGCGTTTGGGACAGGGCCTACGAGCAGTACTTC
17	NA	NA	TRBV11-2	TRBJ1-1	CASSPRGTRGMNTEAFF	TGTGCCAGCAGCCCCCGAGGGACACGGGGCATGAACACTGAAGCTTTCTTT
14	NA	NA	TRBV6-6	TRBJ2-3	CASRPGLSTDTQYF	TGTGCCAGCAGACCGGGGTTAAGCACAGATACGCAGTATTTT
13	NA	few	TRBV19	TRBJ1-1	CASSDSMNTEAFF	TGTGCCAGCTCGGACAGCATGAACACTGAAGCTTTCTTT
17	TRBD2	NA	TRBV4-3	TRBJ2-1	CASSRAGRVRSNNEQFF	TGCGCCAGCAGCCGAGCCGGGAGGGTCCGGTCTAACAATGAGCAGTTCTTC
14	NA	NA	TRBV15	TRBJ2-7	CATRAGFPSYEQYF	TGTGCCACCAGAGCAGGGTTCCCCTCCTACGAGCAGTACTTC
17	TRBD2	few	TRBV28	TRBJ2-3	CASSPLAGRGVTDTQYF	TGTGCCAGCAGCCCCTTAGCGGGAAGGGGTGTTACAGATACGCAGTATTTT
15	NA	NA	TRBV7-9	TRBJ2-3	CASSFMGASTDTQYF	TGTGCCAGCAGCTTTATGGGGGCTAGCACAGATACGCAGTATTTT
16	TRBD2	few	TRBV28	TRBJ2-1	CASSFSSGTTHNEQFF	TGTGCCAGCAGCTTCTCTAGCGGGACAACCCACAATGAGCAGTTCTTC
13	NA	few	TRBV28	TRBJ2-2	CASSYGRTGELFF	TGTGCCAGCAGTTACGGTCGAACCGGGGAGCTGTTTTTT
15	TRBD2	NA	TRBV5-1	TRBJ2-7	CASSSGLAGAYEQYF	TGCGCCAGCAGCTCGGGACTAGCGGGAGCCTACGAGCAGTACTTC
16	TRBD1	NA	TRBV4-1	TRBJ2-1	CASSQARDRDYNEQFF	TGCGCCAGCAGCCAAGCACGGGACAGGGACTACAATGAGCAGTTCTTC
14	NA	NA	TRBV30	TRBJ2-7	CAWSGGLSSYEQYF	TGTGCCTGGAGTGGGGGACTTAGCTCCTACGAGCAGTACTTC